Sequencing of this T cell receptor (beta chain) was carried out in a study of T cell responses to AZD1222 COVID-19 vaccine. Study conclusions and caveats: Researchers took repertoire samples only after the peak T cell response had come. At study baseline, merely five or six AZD1222 recipients were seropositive. Spike-specific TCR breadth and depth went up after people got two AZD1222 doses. Nearly half of the spike-specific TCRs reportedly recognize variant regions that carry no mutations.

As regards this clone: Its antigen remains unidentified.

Profiled with immunoSEQ multiplex PCR; TCRdb holds only in-frame clones, not every one. The sample has about 48,000 clones; approximately 86% are singletons. This CDR3 contains 18 residues. V shed 2 bases and J 4 bases; nucleotides not matched to a gene: 16. CDR1 SEHNR and CDR2 FQNEAQ come from the germline V gene (reference sequence). V is TRBV7-9 and J is TRBJ2-7; 8 bases match TRBD2. This clonotype was obtained from an adult who received the AZD1222 COVID-19 vaccine. The sample in question was peripheral blood, obtained 28 days after the second AZD1222 dose. CDR3 sequence reads: CASSLRGDEREGRYEQYF. The CDR3 coding sequence is TGTGCCAGCAGCTTACGGGGCGATGAACGGGAGGGCCGGTACGAGCAGTACTTC.